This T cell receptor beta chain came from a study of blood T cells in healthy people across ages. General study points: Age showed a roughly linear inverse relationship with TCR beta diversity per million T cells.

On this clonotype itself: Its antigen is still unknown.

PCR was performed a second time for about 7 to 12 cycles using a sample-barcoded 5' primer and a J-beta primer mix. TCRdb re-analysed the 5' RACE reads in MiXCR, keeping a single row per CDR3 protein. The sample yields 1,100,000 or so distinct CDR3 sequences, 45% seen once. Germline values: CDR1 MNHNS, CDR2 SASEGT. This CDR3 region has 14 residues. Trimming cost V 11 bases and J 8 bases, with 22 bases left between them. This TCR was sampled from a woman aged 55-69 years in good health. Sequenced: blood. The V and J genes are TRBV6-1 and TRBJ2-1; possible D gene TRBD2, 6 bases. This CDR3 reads CAVLLAIGGYEQFF. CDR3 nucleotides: TGTGCCGTGCTCCTAGCGATAGGTGGATATGAGCAGTTCTTC.